Detailed here is one T cell receptor beta chain. Clones were sequenced by immunoSEQ multiplex PCR, and TCRdb holds only the in-frame ones, with some missing. The sample lists under 300,000 clones; around 81% were seen once. These data come from a study of blood T cell repertoires in COVID-19. Study information: Both acute and convalescent COVID-19 samples were obtained from the United States, Italy and Spain. Sample material is recorded as cDNA or gDNA derived from T cells, B-cell-depleted T cells, or PBMCs.

This receptor was taken from a man aged 25-45 years who had recovered from COVID-19. The sample taken for sequencing was peripheral blood.

In nucleotides, the CDR3 is TGTGCCAGCTTCCGGGGGGGCCGGAGCTCCTACAATGAGCAGTTCTTC. Its translation: CASFRGGRSSYNEQFF. This rearrangement joins TRBV27 to TRBJ2-1, with TRBD2 identical over 8 bases. Trimming removed 8 bases from V and 0 bases from J; junction bases left unmatched: 9. Germline CDR1 and CDR2: MNHEY and SMNVEV (reference sequence). The CDR3 covers 16 residues.